Sequencing of this T cell receptor beta chain was carried out in a study of monozygotic twins with inflammatory bowel disease. Regarding this clonotype: Its specificity is not known.

CDR3 length equals 16 residues. Germline V CDR1 and CDR2: SGDLS, YYNGEE. TCRdb re-called the 5' RACE reads, yielding one record per CDR3 amino acid sequence without DNA. Its clone listing holds around 210,000 distinct CDR3 sequences. General study findings and limits: Any single strong signal or clonotype tied to IBD lacked support. Repertoire similarity did not separate concordant from discordant twins, possibly from limited power.

This receptor was taken from a human donor with ulcerative colitis or Crohn's disease, or a healthy co-twin of an affected twin (not recorded which). Sequencing used blood. The chain is built from TRBV9 and TRBJ2-5; TCRdb proposes TRBD2, but this gene call is untestable without DNA. CDR3 residues: CASSRGLARYMETQYF.